Here is one TCR beta chain with its context. Its specificity is unknown. Time point specified: week 23, last vaccination. Mutant IDH1 20-mer peptide, at 300 ug, made up each vaccine dose, with topical imiquimod. The data belong to a study of a mutant IDH1 vaccine in newly diagnosed glioma. Measured with immunoSEQ multiplex PCR; TCRdb has only the in-frame clones, and not every one. Of about 53,000 clones listed, 80% to 90% are singletons. V shed 3 bases and J shed 0 bases, with 11 bases lying between them. Germline V CDR1 and CDR2: GTSNPN, SVGIG (reference sequence). This CDR3 has 14 amino acids. The chain combines TRBV30 with TRBJ1-1; possible D gene TRBD1, 5 bases. Specimen: PBMCs, collected from a glioma patient whose treatment included an IDH1 peptide vaccine. The clonotype was recovered from a middle-aged woman with glioma. Some clones in this sample may be carry-over from other donors' samples. CDR3 nucleotides: TGTGCCTGGAGCGGGGACGGGGTGAACACTGAAGCTTTCTTT. Translating it yields CAWSGDGVNTEAFF.